This is a list of T cell receptor beta chains from one sample in a study of blood T cell repertoires in COVID-19. Repertoires were generated with immunoSEQ multiplex PCR, while TCRdb's copy carries only in-frame clones and drops some. The sample carries around 180,000 clones, about nine tenths recorded once. Sequenced: peripheral blood. Receptors originate from a man in his 60s with acute or convalescent COVID-19. Each CDR3 is given with its conserved first and last residue. Each record gives: J gene, V gene, CDR3 protein.

J: TRBJ1-6; V: TRBV15; CDR3: CATSLNSLGSPLHF
J: TRBJ1-2; V: TRBV7-9; CDR3: CASSFAGDGGYTF
J: TRBJ1-1; V: TRBV5-4; CDR3: CASSLNNRGTEAFF
J: TRBJ2-7; V: TRBV18; CDR3: CASSRSDRDRVSYEQYF
J: TRBJ1-3; V: TRBV6-1; CDR3: CASSEASTGRNTIYF
J: TRBJ2-2; V: TRBV7-3; CDR3: CASSERARGQNTGELFF
J: TRBJ2-7; V: TRBV11-3; CDR3: CASRNSGTGTYEQYF
J: TRBJ1-2; V: TRBV24-1; CDR3: CATSVTVNYGYTF
J: TRBJ1-1; V: TRBV7-9; CDR3: CASSSLGQGDTEAFF
J: TRBJ2-3; V: TRBV5-4; CDR3: CASSNTGEYTQYF
J: TRBJ1-3; V: TRBV3-1/TRBV3-2; CDR3: CASSQDMAGENTIYF
J: TRBJ2-3; V: TRBV30; CDR3: CASRTGPSTDTQYF
J: TRBJ2-1; V: TRBV7-6; CDR3: CASSLVTGGLYNEQFF
J: TRBJ2-1; V: TRBV11-3; CDR3: CASSVLAGVGNEQFF
J: TRBJ2-5; V: TRBV24-1; CDR3: CATRARQGQETQYF
J: TRBJ2-5; V: TRBV12-5; CDR3: CASGLLSETQYF
J: TRBJ2-2; V: TRBV5-1; CDR3: CASSGDGSGELFF
J: TRBJ2-1; V: TRBV5-1; CDR3: CASVPAPGQGVGEQFF